This is a list of T cell receptor beta chains from one sample in a study of T cell repertoires in cytomegalovirus infection. TCRdb reanalysed the reads using MiXCR and keeps one entry per CDR3 protein. In the table there are approximately 910,000 distinct CDR3 sequences, roughly 31% of which are singletons. Their antigens remain unidentified. The sequences come from cultured CD8+ T cells from PBMCs, collected from culture after CMV antigen stimulation. The receptors shown here come from a human donor in good health (CMV status not recorded). Some clones in this sample may be carry-over from other donors' samples. CDR3s include the opening cysteine and the closing phenylalanine or tryptophan.

j_gene: TRBJ1-1; v_gene: TRBV7-4; CDR3aa: CASSPPTLWGTEAFF
j_gene: TRBJ2-2; v_gene: TRBV27; CDR3aa: CASSLSPRSSGGRGTGELFF
j_gene: TRBJ1-1; v_gene: TRBV7-2; CDR3aa: CASSLLWEAPMSNTEAFF
j_gene: TRBJ1-4; v_gene: TRBV6-2/TRBV6-3; CDR3aa: CASSYFLGTGNEKLFF
j_gene: TRBJ1-3; v_gene: TRBV4-2; CDR3aa: CASSHLLEPSSGNTIYF
j_gene: TRBJ1-1; v_gene: TRBV6-2/TRBV6-3; CDR3aa: CASIPRGNTEAFF
j_gene: TRBJ2-5; v_gene: TRBV7-9; CDR3aa: CVSSELTGIQETQYF
j_gene: TRBJ2-6; v_gene: TRBV12-3/TRBV12-4; CDR3aa: CASTPDSIRANVLTF
j_gene: TRBJ2-1; v_gene: TRBV19; CDR3aa: CASSPGTGAREQFF
j_gene: TRBJ1-1; v_gene: TRBV6-2/TRBV6-3; CDR3aa: CASSYAGLTEAFF
j_gene: TRBJ2-5; v_gene: TRBV7-3; CDR3aa: CASSLTGGGLETQYF
j_gene: TRBJ2-3; v_gene: TRBV29-1; CDR3aa: CSVGLAGGFGDTQYF
j_gene: TRBJ1-5; v_gene: TRBV20-1; CDR3aa: CSARAITSFEPQHF
j_gene: TRBJ1-1; v_gene: TRBV7-6; CDR3aa: CVSSGDSPGTEAFF
j_gene: TRBJ2-1; v_gene: TRBV7-7; CDR3aa: CASSLDLSSYNEQFF
j_gene: TRBJ1-6; v_gene: TRBV20-1; CDR3aa: CSANRDRAGDNSPLHF
j_gene: TRBJ2-3; v_gene: TRBV25-1; CDR3aa: CASSRTGIFTDTQYF
j_gene: TRBJ1-5; v_gene: TRBV7-6; CDR3aa: CASSSLIGQPQHF
j_gene: TRBJ2-7; v_gene: TRBV7-9; CDR3aa: CASSPPTGVRPYEQYF
j_gene: TRBJ1-1; v_gene: TRBV5-3; CDR3aa: CAISLGRNTEAFF
j_gene: TRBJ1-2; v_gene: TRBV7-2; CDR3aa: CASSGDWYGYTF
j_gene: TRBJ2-5; v_gene: TRBV6-8; CDR3aa: CAGSYSSSRGETQYF
j_gene: TRBJ2-7; v_gene: TRBV27; CDR3aa: CASSPMGGLRGEQYF
j_gene: TRBJ1-2; v_gene: TRBV20-1; CDR3aa: CSADPGQSVSGYTF
j_gene: TRBJ2-2; v_gene: TRBV20-1; CDR3aa: CSARGLGQAYTGELFF
j_gene: TRBJ1-1; v_gene: TRBV3-1; CDR3aa: CASSYTGVGKNTEAFF
j_gene: TRBJ2-7; v_gene: TRBV12-3/TRBV12-4; CDR3aa: CASRLNVDEQYF
j_gene: TRBJ2-7; v_gene: TRBV11-2; CDR3aa: CASSLGAREQYF
j_gene: TRBJ2-1; v_gene: TRBV20-1; CDR3aa: CSASSTSGLYSYNEQFF
j_gene: TRBJ2-5; v_gene: TRBV7-2; CDR3aa: CASSDPALNPYF
j_gene: TRBJ1-5; v_gene: TRBV7-6; CDR3aa: CASSLVQGPINQPQHF
j_gene: TRBJ1-5; v_gene: TRBV19; CDR3aa: CASSIQEGQPQHF
j_gene: TRBJ2-7; v_gene: TRBV5-1; CDR3aa: CANSFGQGAYEQYF
j_gene: TRBJ1-2; v_gene: TRBV2; CDR3aa: CASSLKGRNYGYTF
j_gene: TRBJ2-3; v_gene: TRBV9; CDR3aa: CASSVGDGRGYTDTQYF
j_gene: TRBJ2-3; v_gene: TRBV12-3/TRBV12-4; CDR3aa: CAIVQGTSDTQYF
j_gene: TRBJ2-3; v_gene: TRBV11-1; CDR3aa: CASSQLRWGGATDTQYF
j_gene: TRBJ2-3; v_gene: TRBV6-2/TRBV6-3; CDR3aa: CASSITSADTQYF
j_gene: TRBJ1-5; v_gene: TRBV5-6; CDR3aa: CASSLEGEGNQPQHF
j_gene: TRBJ2-1; v_gene: TRBV6-2/TRBV6-3; CDR3aa: CASSDIEDEQFF
j_gene: TRBJ2-7; v_gene: TRBV12-3/TRBV12-4; CDR3aa: CASSPHRAVPGGLEHF
j_gene: TRBJ1-1; v_gene: TRBV27; CDR3aa: CASSLSSGTVNTEAFF
j_gene: TRBJ1-2; v_gene: TRBV27; CDR3aa: CASSFGQGVSYGYTF
j_gene: TRBJ1-1; v_gene: TRBV6-5; CDR3aa: CASSFAGTGKNTEAFF
j_gene: TRBJ2-7; v_gene: TRBV27; CDR3aa: CASSLAQGAGEQYF
j_gene: TRBJ1-2; v_gene: TRBV6-6; CDR3aa: CASSSPGQTHPNYGYTF
j_gene: TRBJ1-1; v_gene: TRBV7-9; CDR3aa: CASRPQGNTMNTEAFF
j_gene: TRBJ1-2; v_gene: TRBV7-6; CDR3aa: CASSLGLEGTNYGYTF
j_gene: TRBJ1-1; v_gene: TRBV27; CDR3aa: CASSLNRGGTEAFF
j_gene: TRBJ2-6; v_gene: TRBV7-9; CDR3aa: CVSSDRVAGANVLTF
j_gene: TRBJ2-3; v_gene: TRBV5-1; CDR3aa: CASSLPSGGHTDTQYF
j_gene: TRBJ1-4; v_gene: TRBV13; CDR3aa: CASSSQGIREKLFF
j_gene: TRBJ1-5; v_gene: TRBV7-4; CDR3aa: CASSFDRYYSNQPQHF
j_gene: TRBJ2-1; v_gene: TRBV5-8; CDR3aa: CASIPGGREFF
j_gene: TRBJ2-2; v_gene: TRBV6-8; CDR3aa: CASSHGQNTGELFF
j_gene: TRBJ2-2; v_gene: TRBV10-3; CDR3aa: CAITGTSNTGELFF
j_gene: TRBJ1-5; v_gene: TRBV7-2; CDR3aa: CASSPGQGPYQPQHF
j_gene: TRBJ2-1; v_gene: TRBV2; CDR3aa: CASSRLVNEQFF